This T cell receptor (beta chain) was obtained from a study of blood T cell repertoires in COVID-19. Study-level information: PBMCs, B-cell-depleted T cells, or T cells were the source of the cDNA or gDNA that made up the material.

Germline V gene sequence: CDR1 SGHVS, CDR2 FNYEAQ. There are 18 residues in the CDR3. V was clipped by 1 base and J by 8 bases; unmatched bases: 9. Assay: immunoSEQ multiplex PCR; the TCRdb copy retains only in-frame clones and omits some. The sample holds 60,000 to 95,000 clones, roughly 89% seen once. This clonotype originated in a woman aged 45-65 years with acute or convalescent COVID-19. V is TRBV7-6 and J is TRBJ2-1, with 15 bases matching TRBD2. Sequencing input: peripheral blood. CDR3 protein: CASSLESGLAGGLHEQFF. CDR3 in DNA: TGTGCCAGCAGCTTAGAATCAGGACTAGCGGGGGGGCTACATGAGCAGTTCTTC.